This TCR beta chain was found in a study of T cells in localized non-small cell lung cancer. V lost 4 bases and J lost 6; bases outside the gene matches: 13. The germline V gene encodes CDR1 SGHNT and CDR2 YYREEE (reference sequence). CDR3 size: 17 residues. Assay: immunoSEQ multiplex PCR; the TCRdb copy retains only in-frame clones and omits some. The data show 9,000 to 13,000 clones, about 85% seen once. Study-wide results and limits: There were a median roughly 62 of the top 100 tumor clones appearing in adjacent lung. There was higher T cell clonality in uninvolved adjacent lung than in tumor, and it was highest there. Heterogeneity cannot be ruled out, as sequencing used one tumor region only.

With regard to this clone: Antigen: not known.

The TCR originated in a male donor aged 60 or older with stage III lung adenocarcinoma. The rearrangement uses TRBV5-4 and TRBJ1-1, with 12 bases identical to TRBD1. The input for sequencing was peripheral blood, taken before any cancer treatment. CDR3 region: CASSLEGGTGGKAEAFF. The CDR3 DNA is TGTGCCAGCAGCCTCGAAGGGGGGACAGGGGGCAAGGCTGAAGCTTTCTTT.